Listed below are T cell receptor beta chains from one sample, sequenced in a study of blood T cell repertoires in COVID-19. Clones were sequenced by immunoSEQ multiplex PCR, and TCRdb holds only the in-frame ones, with some missing. Of some 150,000 clones in the sample, roughly 83% were seen once. The specimen sequenced was PBMCs or T cells enriched from blood (not recorded which). The receptors come from a woman aged 45-59 years who had recovered from COVID-19. Each CDR3 is given with its conserved first and last residue. The D gene is left open where the match is weak. Size is omitted from some rows. Given values are once, few, many or a class for expanded clones.

J gene: TRBJ2-5; V gene: TRBV5-1; D gene: TRBD2; clone size: -; CDR3 protein: CASSFSGGAEETQYF; CDR3 DNA: TGCGCCAGCAGTTTTAGCGGGGGGGCGGAGGAGACCCAGTACTTC
J gene: TRBJ1-3; V gene: TRBV2; D gene: -; clone size: -; CDR3 protein: CASSELSGDPGNTIYF; CDR3 DNA: TGTGCCAGCAGTGAACTCTCAGGGGACCCTGGAAACACCATATATTTT
J gene: TRBJ2-1; V gene: TRBV5-1; D gene: -; clone size: -; CDR3 protein: CASSSRSSYNEQFF; CDR3 DNA: TGCGCCAGCAGCTCCCGGAGCTCCTACAATGAGCAGTTCTTC
J gene: TRBJ2-5; V gene: TRBV15; D gene: -; clone size: -; CDR3 protein: CATSEGGGGGRRETQYF; CDR3 DNA: TGTGCCACCAGCGAAGGAGGGGGCGGGGGGAGACGGGAGACCCAGTACTTC
J gene: TRBJ2-3; V gene: TRBV30; D gene: TRBD2; clone size: -; CDR3 protein: CAWRVGLAGVDTQYF; CDR3 DNA: TGTGCCTGGAGGGTCGGACTAGCGGGAGTGGATACGCAGTATTTT
J gene: TRBJ2-5; V gene: TRBV7-8; D gene: TRBD1; clone size: -; CDR3 protein: CASSSGTGETQYF; CDR3 DNA: TGTGCCAGCAGCTCCGGGACAGGGGAGACCCAGTACTTC
J gene: TRBJ2-2; V gene: TRBV7-2; D gene: -; clone size: -; CDR3 protein: CAILLRNTGELFF; CDR3 DNA: TGTGCCATCCTACTGCGGAACACCGGGGAGCTGTTTTTT
J gene: TRBJ2-1; V gene: TRBV19; D gene: -; clone size: -; CDR3 protein: CASSIVPLSSYNEQFF; CDR3 DNA: TGTGCCAGTAGTATAGTTCCGTTGAGCTCCTACAATGAGCAGTTCTTC
J gene: TRBJ1-1; V gene: TRBV19; D gene: -; clone size: -; CDR3 protein: CASSISRGTEAFF; CDR3 DNA: TGTGCCAGTAGTATCTCCAGAGGCACTGAAGCTTTCTTT
J gene: TRBJ1-2; V gene: TRBV9; D gene: -; clone size: -; CDR3 protein: CASSYSTGGHYGYTF; CDR3 DNA: TGTGCCAGCAGTTATTCGACAGGCGGCCACTATGGCTACACCTTC
J gene: TRBJ1-3; V gene: TRBV11-2; D gene: TRBD1; clone size: -; CDR3 protein: CASSPRTGSLSGNTIYF; CDR3 DNA: TGTGCCAGCAGCCCGCGGACAGGCTCCCTTTCTGGAAACACCATATATTTT
J gene: TRBJ2-2; V gene: TRBV4-3; D gene: -; clone size: -; CDR3 protein: CASSQDVPSAGTGELFF; CDR3 DNA: TGCGCCAGCAGCCAAGATGTCCCGTCGGCGGGCACCGGGGAGCTGTTTTTT
J gene: TRBJ1-1; V gene: TRBV7-2; D gene: TRBD1; clone size: -; CDR3 protein: CASSVRQGTNTEAFF; CDR3 DNA: TGTGCCAGCAGCGTCCGACAGGGCACCAACACTGAAGCTTTCTTT
J gene: TRBJ2-3; V gene: TRBV28; D gene: TRBD1; clone size: -; CDR3 protein: CASRRQGDFIGDTQYF; CDR3 DNA: TGTGCCAGCAGGCGACAGGGGGATTTCATTGGAGATACGCAGTATTTT
J gene: TRBJ1-3; V gene: TRBV5-1; D gene: TRBD1; clone size: few; CDR3 protein: CASSPGDSYSGNTIYF; CDR3 DNA: TGCGCCAGCAGCCCGGGGGACAGTTACTCTGGAAACACCATATATTTT
J gene: TRBJ1-5; V gene: TRBV18; D gene: TRBD1; clone size: -; CDR3 protein: CASSPDRASNQPQHF; CDR3 DNA: TGTGCCAGCTCACCGGACAGGGCGAGCAATCAGCCCCAGCATTTT
J gene: TRBJ1-5; V gene: TRBV7-6; D gene: -; clone size: -; CDR3 protein: CASSPGVGNQPQHF; CDR3 DNA: TGTGCCAGCAGTCCGGGGGTAGGGAATCAGCCCCAGCATTTT
J gene: TRBJ1-1; V gene: TRBV7-9; D gene: -; clone size: -; CDR3 protein: CASSLGQPGTEAFF; CDR3 DNA: TGTGCCAGCAGCTTAGGCCAGCCGGGCACTGAAGCTTTCTTT
J gene: TRBJ1-4; V gene: TRBV19; D gene: -; clone size: few; CDR3 protein: CASSSDRRSDEKLFF; CDR3 DNA: TGTGCCAGTAGTTCCGATAGGAGGAGTGATGAAAAACTGTTTTTT
J gene: TRBJ1-1; V gene: TRBV6-1; D gene: -; clone size: -; CDR3 protein: CASSDTREAFF; CDR3 DNA: TGTGCCAGCAGTGATACCAGAGAAGCTTTCTTT
J gene: TRBJ1-3; V gene: TRBV12-3/TRBV12-4; D gene: -; clone size: -; CDR3 protein: CASSLSENTIYF; CDR3 DNA: TGTGCCAGCAGTTTATCAGAAAACACCATATATTTT
J gene: TRBJ1-2; V gene: TRBV6-6; D gene: TRBD1; clone size: -; CDR3 protein: CASRRQGARDGYTF; CDR3 DNA: TGTGCCAGCAGACGTCAGGGGGCGCGTGATGGCTACACCTTC
J gene: TRBJ1-3; V gene: TRBV19; D gene: -; clone size: -; CDR3 protein: CASNSDGVRRGASGNTIYF; CDR3 DNA: TGTGCCAGTAACTCAGATGGGGTCCGCAGGGGAGCATCTGGAAACACCATATATTTT
J gene: TRBJ2-3; V gene: TRBV29-1; D gene: -; clone size: -; CDR3 protein: CSVGVSGTSTDTQYF; CDR3 DNA: TGCAGCGTTGGGGTTAGCGGAACTAGCACAGATACGCAGTATTTT
J gene: TRBJ1-1; V gene: TRBV28; D gene: TRBD1; clone size: -; CDR3 protein: CASSLGGGGNTEAFF; CDR3 DNA: TGTGCCAGCAGTTTAGGAGGGGGCGGGAACACTGAAGCTTTCTTT
J gene: TRBJ2-3; V gene: TRBV9; D gene: -; clone size: -; CDR3 protein: CASSRLGGTDTQYF; CDR3 DNA: TGTGCCAGCAGCCGACTTGGAGGGACAGATACGCAGTATTTT
J gene: TRBJ2-3; V gene: TRBV7-8; D gene: TRBD2; clone size: -; CDR3 protein: CASSLNSGSGIDTQYF; CDR3 DNA: TGTGCCAGCAGCTTAAATAGCGGGAGTGGGATAGATACGCAGTATTTT
J gene: TRBJ1-3; V gene: TRBV29-1; D gene: -; clone size: -; CDR3 protein: CSVKNWGAGNTIYF; CDR3 DNA: TGCAGCGTTAAGAATTGGGGGGCTGGAAACACCATATATTTT
J gene: TRBJ1-1; V gene: TRBV7-9; D gene: TRBD1; clone size: once; CDR3 protein: CASSLGGRGLNTEAFF; CDR3 DNA: TGTGCCAGCAGCTTAGGCGGCAGGGGGTTGAACACTGAAGCTTTCTTT
J gene: TRBJ2-1; V gene: TRBV6-1; D gene: TRBD1; clone size: once; CDR3 protein: CASSEIFRGNNEQFF; CDR3 DNA: TGTGCCAGCAGTGAAATATTCAGGGGGAACAATGAGCAGTTCTTC
J gene: TRBJ1-1; V gene: TRBV5-1; D gene: TRBD1; clone size: -; CDR3 protein: CASSSTGAIAEAFF; CDR3 DNA: TGCGCCAGCAGCTCCACAGGGGCGATCGCTGAAGCTTTCTTT
J gene: TRBJ1-2; V gene: TRBV13; D gene: -; clone size: once; CDR3 protein: CASSGGPVNGYTF; CDR3 DNA: TGTGCCAGCAGCGGAGGGCCAGTAAACGGCTACACCTTC
J gene: TRBJ1-6; V gene: TRBV4-2; D gene: -; clone size: -; CDR3 protein: CASSQGTPGQPLHF; CDR3 DNA: TGTGCCAGCAGCCAAGGGACACCAGGACAACCCCTCCACTTT
J gene: TRBJ2-1; V gene: TRBV6-5; D gene: TRBD2; clone size: -; CDR3 protein: CASSTPSGRNEQFF; CDR3 DNA: TGTGCCAGCAGTACCCCCAGCGGGAGGAATGAGCAGTTCTTC
J gene: TRBJ2-5; V gene: TRBV4-3; D gene: TRBD1; clone size: -; CDR3 protein: CASSQATGRDQETQYF; CDR3 DNA: TGCGCCAGCAGCCAAGCGACAGGGCGCGACCAAGAGACCCAGTACTTC
J gene: TRBJ1-4; V gene: TRBV28; D gene: -; clone size: once; CDR3 protein: CASSFYGGRIDEKLFF; CDR3 DNA: TGTGCCAGCAGTTTTTACGGGGGGCGAATCGATGAAAAACTGTTTTTT
J gene: TRBJ1-2; V gene: TRBV6-4; D gene: TRBD1; clone size: -; CDR3 protein: CASSNQKDRERPVLTYGYTF; CDR3 DNA: TGTGCCAGCAGTAATCAGAAAGACAGGGAGAGACCCGTATTAACCTATGGCTACACCTTC
J gene: TRBJ1-6; V gene: TRBV7-9; D gene: -; clone size: -; CDR3 protein: CASSGSNSPLHF; CDR3 DNA: TGTGCCAGCAGCGGGAGCAATTCACCCCTCCACTTT
J gene: TRBJ1-1; V gene: TRBV6-2/TRBV6-3; D gene: -; clone size: -; CDR3 protein: CASSYYGLNTEAFF; CDR3 DNA: TGTGCCAGCAGTTACTACGGACTTAACACTGAAGCTTTCTTT
J gene: TRBJ2-1; V gene: TRBV27; D gene: TRBD2; clone size: -; CDR3 protein: CASLSGGYNEQFF; CDR3 DNA: TGTGCCAGCCTGAGCGGGGGATACAATGAGCAGTTCTTC
J gene: TRBJ1-5; V gene: TRBV9; D gene: -; clone size: -; CDR3 protein: CASSPGGDQPQHF; CDR3 DNA: TGTGCCAGCAGCCCCGGGGGGGATCAGCCCCAGCATTTT
J gene: TRBJ1-1; V gene: TRBV7-2; D gene: -; clone size: -; CDR3 protein: CASSQKTRTEAFF; CDR3 DNA: TGTGCCAGCAGCCAAAAGACTCGGACTGAAGCTTTCTTT
J gene: TRBJ2-4; V gene: TRBV4-3; D gene: -; clone size: -; CDR3 protein: CASSQDRSGLQNIQYF; CDR3 DNA: TGCGCCAGCAGCCAAGATAGAAGCGGGCTGCAAAACATTCAGTACTTC
J gene: TRBJ2-1; V gene: TRBV7-9; D gene: -; clone size: -; CDR3 protein: CASSLVGTSSGEQFF; CDR3 DNA: TGTGCCAGCAGCTTAGTGGGGACATCCTCGGGTGAGCAGTTCTTC
J gene: TRBJ2-2; V gene: TRBV11-2; D gene: -; clone size: -; CDR3 protein: CASSFGVDGELFF; CDR3 DNA: TGTGCCAGCAGCTTTGGAGTGGACGGGGAGCTGTTTTTT
J gene: TRBJ1-3; V gene: TRBV28; D gene: TRBD1; clone size: -; CDR3 protein: CASQGVGQSSGNTIYF; CDR3 DNA: TGTGCCAGCCAGGGGGTAGGGCAGAGCTCTGGAAACACCATATATTTT
J gene: TRBJ2-3; V gene: TRBV5-1; D gene: TRBD1; clone size: -; CDR3 protein: CASSLARQQGVNTQYF; CDR3 DNA: TGCGCCAGCAGCTTGGCCCGTCAGCAGGGGGTAAATACGCAGTATTTT
J gene: TRBJ2-1; V gene: TRBV6-5; D gene: TRBD2; clone size: -; CDR3 protein: CASNIAGVSISEQFF; CDR3 DNA: TGTGCCAGCAACATAGCGGGAGTGTCTATATCTGAGCAGTTCTTC
J gene: TRBJ2-1; V gene: TRBV4-2; D gene: TRBD2; clone size: -; CDR3 protein: CASSHPGLAGEGLDEQFF; CDR3 DNA: TGTGCCAGCAGCCACCCCGGACTAGCGGGAGAGGGTTTGGATGAGCAGTTCTTC
J gene: TRBJ2-5; V gene: TRBV23-1; D gene: TRBD1; clone size: -; CDR3 protein: CASSLRQGETQYF; CDR3 DNA: TGCGCCAGCAGTCTCCGACAGGGCGAGACCCAGTACTTC
J gene: TRBJ1-2; V gene: TRBV19; D gene: TRBD1; clone size: -; CDR3 protein: CASTAGGTGGYGYTF; CDR3 DNA: TGTGCCAGTACCGCGGGAGGGACAGGCGGCTATGGCTACACCTTC
J gene: TRBJ1-2; V gene: TRBV28; D gene: -; clone size: once; CDR3 protein: CASSSPRRNYGYTF; CDR3 DNA: TGTGCCAGCAGTTCCCCCCGTCGGAACTATGGCTACACCTTC
J gene: TRBJ1-2; V gene: TRBV29-1; D gene: -; clone size: -; CDR3 protein: CSVEDKGRAGYTF; CDR3 DNA: TGCAGCGTTGAAGATAAAGGCAGGGCAGGCTACACCTTC
J gene: TRBJ1-5; V gene: TRBV12-3/TRBV12-4; D gene: -; clone size: -; CDR3 protein: CASRKGVEPQHF; CDR3 DNA: TGTGCCAGCAGAAAGGGGGTTGAGCCCCAGCATTTT
J gene: TRBJ1-1; V gene: TRBV24-1; D gene: TRBD1; clone size: few; CDR3 protein: CATSDGQGRTEAFF; CDR3 DNA: TGTGCCACCAGTGATGGACAGGGGCGCACTGAAGCTTTCTTT